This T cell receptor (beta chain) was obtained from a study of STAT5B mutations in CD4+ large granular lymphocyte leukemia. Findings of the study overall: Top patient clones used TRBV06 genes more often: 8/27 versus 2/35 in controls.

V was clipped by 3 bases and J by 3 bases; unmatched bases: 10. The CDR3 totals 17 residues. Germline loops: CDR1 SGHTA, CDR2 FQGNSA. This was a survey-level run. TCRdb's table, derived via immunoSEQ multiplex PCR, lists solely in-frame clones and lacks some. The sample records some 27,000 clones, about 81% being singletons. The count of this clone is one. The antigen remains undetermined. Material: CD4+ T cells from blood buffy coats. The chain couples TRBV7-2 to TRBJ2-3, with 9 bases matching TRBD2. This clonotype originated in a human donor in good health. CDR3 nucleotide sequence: TGTGCCAGCAGCTTCACCCGAGTAGCGGGAGAAACAGATACGCAGTATTTT. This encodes CASSFTRVAGETDTQYF. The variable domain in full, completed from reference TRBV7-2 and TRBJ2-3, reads GAGVSQSPSNKVTEKGKDVELRCDPISGHTALYWYRQSLGQGLEFLIYFQGNSAPDKSGLPSDRFSAERTGGSVSTLTIQRTQQEDSAVYLCASSFTRVAGETDTQYFGPGTRLTVL.